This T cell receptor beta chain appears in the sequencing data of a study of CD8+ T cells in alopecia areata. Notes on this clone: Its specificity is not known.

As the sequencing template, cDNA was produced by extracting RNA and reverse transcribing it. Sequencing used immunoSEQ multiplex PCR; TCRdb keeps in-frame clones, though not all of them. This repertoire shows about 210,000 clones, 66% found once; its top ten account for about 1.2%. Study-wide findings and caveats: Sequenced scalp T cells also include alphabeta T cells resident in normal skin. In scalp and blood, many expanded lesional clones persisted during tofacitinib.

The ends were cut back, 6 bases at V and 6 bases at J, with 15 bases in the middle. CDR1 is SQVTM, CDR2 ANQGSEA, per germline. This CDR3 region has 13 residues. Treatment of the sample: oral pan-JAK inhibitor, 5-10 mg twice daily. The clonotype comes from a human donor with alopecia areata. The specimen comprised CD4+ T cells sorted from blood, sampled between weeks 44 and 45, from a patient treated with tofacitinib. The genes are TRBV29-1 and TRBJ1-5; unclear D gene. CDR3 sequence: CSVRDSGSQPQHF. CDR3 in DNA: TGCAGCGTAAGGGATTCGGGGAGTCAGCCCCAGCATTTT.